This TCR beta chain is from a study of PD-1 blockade in classical Hodgkin lymphoma. No patient escaped relapse after autologous stem cell transplantation, and brentuximab vedotin exposure varied. Best responses included complete response and partial response; otherwise, the best response was progressive disease. The CDR3 is 14 amino acids. Trimming took 8 bases from V and 0 from J, leaving 14 bases between them. Germline V CDR1 and CDR2: ENHRY, SYGVKD. Details on this clone: The antigen remains undetermined.

The data were produced by immunoSEQ multiplex PCR, yet TCRdb's version contains in-frame clones alone and is incomplete. The repertoire includes 50,000 to 75,000 clones, roughly nine tenths of them detected once, and roughly 15% sits in the top ten. Whole-study findings and limits: Newly diagnosed patients and complete responders had comparable diversity at baseline.

The sequences come from peripheral blood mononuclear cells (PBMCs), collected at baseline. V is TRBV10-3 and J is TRBJ2-7; D is possibly TRBD1 (6 bases). The TCR sequence derives from a human donor with classical Hodgkin lymphoma. DNA of the CDR3: TGTGCCATCGCCAGGGACACACCCTCCTACGAGCAGTACTTC. The encoded protein is CAIARDTPSYEQYF.